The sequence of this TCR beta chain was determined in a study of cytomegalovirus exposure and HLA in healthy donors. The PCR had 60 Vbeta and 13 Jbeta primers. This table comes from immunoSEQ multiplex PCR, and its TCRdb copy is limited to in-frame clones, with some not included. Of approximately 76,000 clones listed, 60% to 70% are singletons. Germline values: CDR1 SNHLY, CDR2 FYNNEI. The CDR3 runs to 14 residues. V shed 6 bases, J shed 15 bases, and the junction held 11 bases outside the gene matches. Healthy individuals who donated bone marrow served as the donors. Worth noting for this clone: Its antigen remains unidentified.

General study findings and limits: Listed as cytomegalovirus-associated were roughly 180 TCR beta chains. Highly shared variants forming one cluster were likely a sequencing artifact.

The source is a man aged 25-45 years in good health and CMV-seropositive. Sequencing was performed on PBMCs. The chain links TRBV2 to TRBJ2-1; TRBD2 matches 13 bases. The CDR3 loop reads CASSELAGGPLPFF. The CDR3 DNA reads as TGTGCCAGCAGCGAACTAGCGGGGGGGCCTTTGCCGTTCTTC.